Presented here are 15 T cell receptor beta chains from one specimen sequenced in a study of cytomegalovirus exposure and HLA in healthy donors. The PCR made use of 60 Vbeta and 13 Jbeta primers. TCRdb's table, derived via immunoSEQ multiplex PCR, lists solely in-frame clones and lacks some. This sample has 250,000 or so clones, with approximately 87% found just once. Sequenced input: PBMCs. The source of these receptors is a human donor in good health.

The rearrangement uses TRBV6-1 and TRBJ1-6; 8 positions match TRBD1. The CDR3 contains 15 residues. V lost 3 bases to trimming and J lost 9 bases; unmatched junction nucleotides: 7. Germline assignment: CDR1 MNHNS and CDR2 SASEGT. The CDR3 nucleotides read TGTGCCAGCAGTGAGGAGAGGACAGGGTTTTCACCCCTCCACTTT. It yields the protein CASSEERTGFSPLHF.

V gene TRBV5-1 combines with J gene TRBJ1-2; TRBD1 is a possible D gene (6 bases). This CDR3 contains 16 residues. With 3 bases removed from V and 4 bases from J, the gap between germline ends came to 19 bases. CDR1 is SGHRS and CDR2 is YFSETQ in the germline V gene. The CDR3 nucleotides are TGCGCCAGCAGCTCTATATTGGGGGCGGAGACCTATGGCTACACCTTC. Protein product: CASSSILGAETYGYTF.

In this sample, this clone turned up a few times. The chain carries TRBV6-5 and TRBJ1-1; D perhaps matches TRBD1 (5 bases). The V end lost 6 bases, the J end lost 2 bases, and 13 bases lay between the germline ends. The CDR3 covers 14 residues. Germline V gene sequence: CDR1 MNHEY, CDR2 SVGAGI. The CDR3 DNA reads TGTGCCAGCAGCTCACAGGAGCTAAACACTGAAGCTTTCTTT. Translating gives CASSSQELNTEAFF.

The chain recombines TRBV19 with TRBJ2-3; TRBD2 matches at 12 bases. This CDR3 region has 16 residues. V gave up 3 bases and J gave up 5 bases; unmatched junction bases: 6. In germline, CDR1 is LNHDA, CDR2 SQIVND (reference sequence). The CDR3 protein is CASSISSGRAGDTQYF. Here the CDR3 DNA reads TGTGCCAGTAGTATTTCTAGCGGGAGGGCCGGAGATACGCAGTATTTT.

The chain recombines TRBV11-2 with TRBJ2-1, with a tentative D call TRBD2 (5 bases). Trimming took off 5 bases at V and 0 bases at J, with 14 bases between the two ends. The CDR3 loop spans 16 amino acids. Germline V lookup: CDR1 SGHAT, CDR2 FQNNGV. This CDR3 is CASSTRTWGSYNEQFF. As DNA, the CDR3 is TGTGCCAGCAGCACTAGGACTTGGGGCTCCTACAATGAGCAGTTCTTC.

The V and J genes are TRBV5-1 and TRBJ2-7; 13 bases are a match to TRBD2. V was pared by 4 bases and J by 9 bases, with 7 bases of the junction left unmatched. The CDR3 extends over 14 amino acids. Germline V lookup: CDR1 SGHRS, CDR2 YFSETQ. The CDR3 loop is CASSAGLAGDGQYF. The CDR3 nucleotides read TGCGCCAGCAGCGCCGGACTAGCGGGAGACGGGCAGTACTTC.

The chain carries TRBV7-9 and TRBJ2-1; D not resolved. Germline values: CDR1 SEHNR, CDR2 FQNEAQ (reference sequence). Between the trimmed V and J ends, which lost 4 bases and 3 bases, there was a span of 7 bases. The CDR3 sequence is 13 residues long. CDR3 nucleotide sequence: TGTGCCAGCAGCTCCCTAAACTACAATGAGCAGTTCTTC. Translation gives CASSSLNYNEQFF.

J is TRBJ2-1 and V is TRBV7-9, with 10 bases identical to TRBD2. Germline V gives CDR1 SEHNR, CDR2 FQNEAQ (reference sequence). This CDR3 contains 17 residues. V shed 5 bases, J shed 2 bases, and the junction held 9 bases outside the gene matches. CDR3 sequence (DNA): TGTGCCAGCAGCGGACAGCGGGAGGGGGGGGCCTACAATGAGCAGTTCTTC. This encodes CASSGQREGGAYNEQFF.

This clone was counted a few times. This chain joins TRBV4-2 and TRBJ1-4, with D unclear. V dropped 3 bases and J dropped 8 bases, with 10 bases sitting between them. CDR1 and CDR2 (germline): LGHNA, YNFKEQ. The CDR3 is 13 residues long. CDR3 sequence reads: CASSHDGREKLFF. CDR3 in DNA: TGTGCCAGCAGCCATGACGGGAGGGAAAAACTGTTTTTT.

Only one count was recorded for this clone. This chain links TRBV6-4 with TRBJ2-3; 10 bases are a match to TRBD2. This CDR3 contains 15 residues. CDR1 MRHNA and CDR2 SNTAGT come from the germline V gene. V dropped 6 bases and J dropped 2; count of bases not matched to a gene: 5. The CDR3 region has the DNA TGTGCCAGCAGGAGGACTAGCGGACACACAGATACGCAGTATTTT. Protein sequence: CASRRTSGHTDTQYF.

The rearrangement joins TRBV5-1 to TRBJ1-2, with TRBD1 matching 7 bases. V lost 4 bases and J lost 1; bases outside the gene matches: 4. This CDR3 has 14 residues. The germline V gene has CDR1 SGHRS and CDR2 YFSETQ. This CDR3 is CASSLGQINYGYTF. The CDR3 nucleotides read TGCGCCAGCAGCCTGGGACAGATTAACTATGGCTACACCTTC.

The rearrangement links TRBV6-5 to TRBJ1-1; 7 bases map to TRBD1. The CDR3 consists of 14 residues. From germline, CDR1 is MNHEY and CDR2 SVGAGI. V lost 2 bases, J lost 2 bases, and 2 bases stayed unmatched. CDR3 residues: CASSYTGVNTEAFF. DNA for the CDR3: TGTGCCAGCAGTTACACAGGGGTCAACACTGAAGCTTTCTTT.

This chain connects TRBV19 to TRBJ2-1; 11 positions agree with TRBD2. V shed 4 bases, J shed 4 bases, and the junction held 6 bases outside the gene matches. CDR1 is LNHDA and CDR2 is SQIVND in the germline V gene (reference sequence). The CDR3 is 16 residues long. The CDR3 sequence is CASSKGLADAYNEQFF. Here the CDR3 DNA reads TGTGCCAGTAGTAAGGGACTAGCGGACGCTTACAATGAGCAGTTCTTC.

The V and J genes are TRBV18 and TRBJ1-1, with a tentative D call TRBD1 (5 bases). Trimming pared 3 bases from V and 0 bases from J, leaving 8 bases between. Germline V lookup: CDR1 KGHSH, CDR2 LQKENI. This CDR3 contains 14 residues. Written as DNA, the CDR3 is TGTGCCAGCTCACCGGACATCTTGAACACTGAAGCTTTCTTT. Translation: CASSPDILNTEAFF.

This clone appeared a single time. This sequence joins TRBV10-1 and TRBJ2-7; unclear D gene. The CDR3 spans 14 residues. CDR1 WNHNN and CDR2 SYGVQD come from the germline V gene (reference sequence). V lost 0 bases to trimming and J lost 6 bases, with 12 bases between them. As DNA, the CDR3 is TGCGCCAGCAGTGAGTCTTACGAATTAGTCGAGCAGTACTTC. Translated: CASSESYELVEQYF.